This T cell receptor beta chain originates from a study of T cells in localized non-small cell lung cancer. Study-wide results and caveats: Longer overall survival was linked to higher blood T cell density. Appearances in adjacent lung were noted for a median approximately 61 of the top 100 tumor clones. Tumor trailed uninvolved adjacent lung in T cell clonality, which peaked there.

The ends were cut back, 3 bases at V and 5 bases at J, with 16 bases in the middle. Germline V gene lookup returns CDR1 GTSNPN and CDR2 SVGIG (reference sequence). This CDR3 contains 14 residues. Concerning this clone: Its antigen is currently unknown.

The assay was immunoSEQ multiplex PCR, and TCRdb's table has in-frame clones only and misses some. The sample shows roughly 25,000 clones, 92% of them seen only once. The sequence was collected from a man between 40 and 75 years old with stage III squamous cell lung carcinoma. This sequence joins TRBV30 and TRBJ1-2, with a weak D call TRBD1 (5 bases). Sequencing used peripheral blood, obtained before any cancer treatment. In DNA, the CDR3 is TGTGCCTGGAGACTGGGAGGGGCTGGGTATGGCTACACCTTC. Encoded protein: CAWRLGGAGYGYTF.